The 22 T cell receptor beta chains reported below all come from one sample, sequenced in a study of spatial heterogeneity in lung cancer. Specified time point: blood at routine non-recurrence follow-up after resection. TCRdb independently ran MiXCR on the 5' RACE reads; one entry per CDR3 protein. The data hold over 95,000 distinct CDR3 sequences, with more than 10% observed a single time. Sequences were derived from PBMCs, sampled at follow-up. Every receptor here comes from a female donor with early-stage non-small cell lung cancer.

In this sample, this clonotype turned up many times. The J gene is TRBJ2-4, the V gene TRBV7-9; D unclear. The ends were cut back, 4 bases at V and 5 bases at J, with 9 bases in the middle. CDR1 is SEHNR, CDR2 FQNEAQ, per germline (reference sequence). The CDR3 is 13 residues long. CDR3 nucleotides: TGTGCCAGCAGCTCGACACCGCAAAACATTCAGTACTTC. Amino acids: CASSSTPQNIQYF.

V usage is TRBV12-3 or TRBV12-4 and J usage is TRBJ2-2, with 13 bases aligning to TRBD2. This CDR3 contains 17 residues. Unmatched junction bases numbered 4, after V lost 2 bases and J lost 4 bases. For the CDR3, the DNA is TGTGCCAGCAGTTTACCCGGACTAGCGGGAGTCACCGGGGAGCTGTTTTTT. Its translation: CASSLPGLAGVTGELFF.

The chain recombines TRBV20-1 with TRBJ2-5; weak D call: TRBD1 (5 bases). CDR3 length equals 15 residues. Germline CDR1 and CDR2: DFQATT and SNEGSKA (reference sequence). V lost 3 bases and J lost 1, with 15 bases in between. As DNA, the CDR3 is TGCAGTGCTAGCAATAGAAAACAGGCCCAAGAGACCCAGTACTTC. This gives the protein CSASNRKQAQETQYF.

This clonotype was counted ten times or more. The chain is built from TRBV11-2 and TRBJ2-1; 8 bases are a match to TRBD1. The length of the CDR3 is 15 residues. The germline CDR1 and CDR2 sequences are SGHAT and FQNNGV. V lost 1 base, J lost 4 bases, and 3 bases stayed unmatched. In DNA, the CDR3 is TGTGCCAGCAGCTTAGGGCAGGGGGCTTACAATGAGCAGTTCTTC. Translation: CASSLGQGAYNEQFF. Full variable domain (outside the CDR3, taken from reference TRBV11-2 and TRBJ2-1): EAGVAQSPRYKIIEKRQSVAFWCNPISGHATLYWYQQILGQGPKLLIQFQNNGVVDDSQLPKDRFSAERLKGVDSTLKIQPAKLEDSAVYLCASSLGQGAYNEQFFGPGTRLTVL.

The sample holds many counts of this clonotype. CDR3 region: CASSPPLSYEQYF. CDR3 DNA sequence: TGTGCCAGCAGCCCCCCCCTTTCCTACGAGCAGTACTTC. The chain carries TRBV28 and TRBJ2-7; D remains unclear. CDR1 and CDR2 from the germline V gene are MDHEN and SYDVKM. Trimming removed 6 bases from V and 1 base from J, with 10 bases in between. The CDR3 is 13 residues long.

V and J are TRBV5-5 and TRBJ2-7; TRBD1 or TRBD2 may be the D gene (5 bases each). V lost 9 bases, J lost 4 bases, and 17 bases lay in between. The germline gives CDR1 SGHKS, CDR2 YYEKEE (reference sequence). The CDR3 loop spans 13 amino acids. The CDR3 protein is CATCRDVYYEQYF. The CDR3 nucleotides read TGTGCCACTTGCCGGGACGTATATTACGAGCAGTACTTC.

This clonotype has a count of ten or more. At one boundary the junction diverges from the germline segment, which might be a read error. The V gene is TRBV7-2, the J gene TRBJ2-1; perhaps TRBD1 as D (6 bases). This CDR3 region has 13 residues. Looked up from germline, CDR1 is SGHTA and CDR2 is FQGNSA. CDR3: CASSHTITGHQLF. The CDR3 DNA sequence: TGTGCCAGCAGCCATACTATAACGGGACACCAACTCTTC.

This clonotype has just a few counts. This rearrangement joins TRBV12-3 or TRBV12-4 to TRBJ2-4, with D unclear. The CDR3 consists of 17 residues. Between the trimmed V and J ends, which lost 5 bases and 4 bases, there was a span of 21 bases. In DNA, the CDR3 is TGTGCCAGCAGTCAGAAATCCCCGTGGAGCGCTAAAAACATTCAGTACTTC. Translated, it gives CASSQKSPWSAKNIQYF.

This chain joins TRBV20-1 and TRBJ2-7; no clear D. Germline V lookup: CDR1 DFQATT, CDR2 SNEGSKA (reference sequence). V gave up 5 bases and J gave up 3 bases, with 14 bases separating them. The length of the CDR3 is 13 residues. The CDR3, as DNA: TGCAGTGCTGGACCGAATCCTGGCTACGAGCAGTACTTC. Translating gives CSAGPNPGYEQYF.

The genes are TRBV20-1 and TRBJ2-7; 7 nucleotides align to TRBD2. V lost 0 bases to trimming and J lost 4 bases; unmatched junction nucleotides: 15. Germline V lookup: CDR1 DFQATT, CDR2 SNEGSKA (reference sequence). CDR3 length: 17 residues. The CDR3 nucleotides are TGCAGTGCTAGAGATAGTTTCCGGGGGAGGGCCAGTTACGAGCAGTACTTC. This codes for CSARDSFRGRASYEQYF.

This chain uses TRBV19 with TRBJ2-3, with 9 bases identical to TRBD2. The germline CDR1 and CDR2 sequences are LNHDA and SQIVND (reference sequence). V trimming: 9 bases; J trimming: 4 bases; junction bases outside the gene matches: 11. This CDR3 comprises 15 residues. The CDR3 sequence: CASKTSGGRPDTQYF. The CDR3 DNA is TGTGCCAGCAAGACTAGCGGCGGGCGACCAGATACGCAGTATTTT.

The V call is TRBV7-7, the J call TRBJ2-3; 8 positions match TRBD2. The CDR3 loop spans 15 amino acids. Germline V gene sequence: CDR1 SSHAT, CDR2 FNYEAQ (reference sequence). Unmatched junction bases numbered 9, after V lost 4 bases and J lost 6 bases. The CDR3 sequence is CASSSTAGGFDTQYF. In nucleotides, the CDR3 is TGTGCCAGCAGCTCAACGGCGGGAGGTTTTGATACGCAGTATTTT.

The rearrangement uses TRBV20-1 and TRBJ1-6; TRBD1 matches 7 bases. Germline CDR1 reads DFQATT; CDR2 reads SNEGSKA (reference sequence). The CDR3 sequence is 15 residues long. J gave up 1 base and V 6 bases, and 6 bases lay outside the gene matches. In DNA, the CDR3 is TGCAGTGCGAGACAGGGTTCGTCCTATAATTCACCCCTCCACTTT. As protein: CSARQGSSYNSPLHF.

This clonotype has just a few counts. The chain uses TRBV19 and TRBJ2-1; D unclear. The CDR3 has 15 residues. V dropped 1 base and J dropped 2 bases, with 9 bases sitting between them. Germline lookup yields CDR1 LNHDA and CDR2 SQIVND (reference sequence). CDR3 coding DNA: TGTGCCAGTAGTATAGTATATGGGGCCTACAATGAGCAGTTCTTC. It codes for CASSIVYGAYNEQFF.

This clonotype was seen more than once but under ten times. This chain joins TRBV12-3 or TRBV12-4 and TRBJ2-2; possibly TRBD1 for D (6 bases). This CDR3 region has 13 residues. V gave up 4 bases and J gave up 9 bases, with 12 bases separating them. The DNA of the CDR3 is TGTGCCAGCAGTTCCGGGGACAATCGGGAGCTGTTTTTT. The encoded protein is CASSSGDNRELFF.

This clonotype was recorded a few times. This sequence joins TRBV3-1 and TRBJ1-1; no clear D. Germline V gene data show CDR1 as LGHDT and CDR2 as YNNKEL (reference sequence). This CDR3 region has 12 residues. V lost 0 bases and J 10 bases, leaving 9 bases between the germline ends. CDR3 residues: CASSQEMRGAFF. As DNA, the CDR3 is TGTGCCAGCAGCCAAGAGATGCGAGGAGCTTTCTTT.

CDR3 in DNA: TGTGCCAGCAGTGAACAAGGGAAGGGCAATCAGCCCCAGCATTTT. This translates into CASSEQGKGNQPQHF. The rearrangement uses TRBV2 and TRBJ1-5, with D hard to call. Trimming cost V 2 bases and J 2 bases, with 10 bases left between them. Germline V gene data show CDR1 as SNHLY and CDR2 as FYNNEI. CDR3 length: 15 amino acids.

In its sample, this clonotype was seen a few times. The chain recombines TRBV2 with TRBJ1-1, with D perhaps TRBD1 (5 bases). Trimming stripped 8 bases from V and 5 bases from J, with 9 bases between. The CDR3 loop spans 11 amino acids. The germline V gene encodes CDR1 SNHLY and CDR2 FYNNEI. This CDR3 is CASAGDTEAFF. CDR3 sequence (DNA): TGTGCCAGCGCGGGGGATACTGAAGCTTTCTTT.

This clonotype was seen ten or more times. V usage is TRBV6-1 and J usage is TRBJ1-5; the D is unclear. The CDR3 runs to 16 residues. Trimming cost V 8 bases and J 0 bases, with 17 bases left between them. The germline CDR1 and CDR2 sequences are MNHNS and SASEGT. The CDR3 protein is CASLKGRLYSNQPQHF. The CDR3 DNA follows: TGTGCCAGCCTCAAAGGACGGCTATATAGCAATCAGCCCCAGCATTTT.

The sample holds a few counts of this clonotype. The chain is built from TRBV19 and TRBJ1-1; 7 positions match TRBD1. This CDR3 has 13 amino acids. V shed 7 bases, J shed 3 bases, and the junction held 5 bases outside the gene matches. The germline V gene has CDR1 LNHDA and CDR2 SQIVND (reference sequence). CDR3 in amino acids: CASIGGFYTEAFF. CDR3 bases: TGTGCCAGTATAGGGGGCTTTTACACTGAAGCTTTCTTT.

The V call is TRBV20-1, the J call TRBJ2-7, with no clear D. The CDR3 length is 12 residues. CDR1 is DFQATT, CDR2 SNEGSKA, per germline (reference sequence). Trimming took 4 bases from V and 2 from J, leaving 9 bases between them. The CDR3 coding sequence is TGCAGTGCTATACATGGGACCTACGAGCAGTACTTC. Protein product: CSAIHGTYEQYF.

This clonotype was detected only a few times. The chain recombines TRBV18 with TRBJ2-7; D is perhaps TRBD1 (6 bases). Per germline, CDR1 KGHSH and CDR2 LQKENI. The CDR3 is made up of 11 amino acids. CDR3 protein: CASSKGSGDDV. CDR3 in DNA: TGTGCCAGCTCCAAGGGTTCAGGGGATGACGTC.